The clone carrying this T cell receptor (beta chain) was detected ten times or more. The V gene's germline CDR1 is MDHEN and CDR2 SYDVKM. V was trimmed by 6 bases and J by 6 bases, leaving 18 bases between them. The CDR3 consists of 15 residues. The record originates from a study of kidney transplant recipient with SARS-CoV-2 infection. MiXCR, run by TCRdb on the reads, gives a single entry per CDR3 protein. The data contain roughly 250,000 distinct CDR3 sequences, roughly 26% of them singletons. The chain has TRBV28 and TRBJ1-5; tentatively, D is TRBD1 (6 bases). The receptor was derived from a young adult male patient who had COVID-19 and was a kidney transplant recipient. The graft donor may account for some of the T cells. Source: a blood sample, taken at baseline and around day 120 from a kidney transplant recipient. This CDR3 is CASRLLRGSVQPQHF. The CDR3 DNA reads as TGTGCCAGCAGGCTCCTTAGGGGGTCGGTTCAGCCCCAGCATTTT.